These T cell receptor beta chains were read from a single sample in a study of CD8 T cells in Susac syndrome. One entry per CDR3 protein, called by TCRdb with MiXCR from the immunoSEQ multiplex PCR reads. The sample carries approximately 270,000 distinct CDR3 sequences, 93% recorded once. The sample taken for sequencing was CD4+ T cells from PBMCs. All receptors come from a human donor with multiple sclerosis. Both conserved end residues are part of each CDR3. D genes are given only for firm matches. The listing skips clone size in some rows; elsewhere it reads once, few, many or a size class.

j_call: TRBJ1-2; clone_size: -; d_call: -; v_call: TRBV12-3/TRBV12-4; cdr3_length: 15; cdr3_aa: CASSLAGDKRDGYTF; cdr3_nt: TGTGCCAGCAGTTTAGCTGGAGACAAACGAGATGGCTACACCTTC
j_call: TRBJ2-2; clone_size: -; d_call: TRBD1; v_call: TRBV5-1; cdr3_length: 15; cdr3_aa: CASSLATGGYGELFF; cdr3_nt: TGCGCCAGCAGCTTGGCGACAGGGGGCTACGGGGAGCTGTTTTTT
j_call: TRBJ2-4; clone_size: -; d_call: TRBD1; v_call: TRBV12-3/TRBV12-4; cdr3_length: 15; cdr3_aa: CASSPPTGGRNIQYF; cdr3_nt: TGTGCCAGCAGTCCGCCTACAGGGGGCAGAAACATTCAGTACTTC
j_call: TRBJ1-2; clone_size: once; d_call: -; v_call: TRBV5-1; cdr3_length: 15; cdr3_aa: CASSLAGDEAKGYTF; cdr3_nt: TGCGCCAGCAGCTTGGCCGGGGACGAAGCGAAGGGCTACACCTTC
j_call: TRBJ2-5; clone_size: few; d_call: TRBD2; v_call: TRBV5-8; cdr3_length: 16; cdr3_aa: CASSPGTSGGQETQYF; cdr3_nt: TGTGCCAGCAGCCCCGGGACTAGCGGGGGCCAAGAGACCCAGTACTTC
j_call: TRBJ2-3; clone_size: -; d_call: -; v_call: TRBV12-3/TRBV12-4; cdr3_length: 14; cdr3_aa: CASSLLRPTDTQYF; cdr3_nt: TGTGCCAGCAGTTTACTAAGACCCACAGATACGCAGTATTTT
j_call: TRBJ2-6; clone_size: -; d_call: -; v_call: TRBV20-1; cdr3_length: 19; cdr3_aa: CSARDKWWVSGSGANVLTF; cdr3_nt: TGCAGTGCTAGAGATAAGTGGTGGGTTTCTGGGTCTGGGGCCAACGTCCTGACTTTC
j_call: TRBJ1-2; clone_size: -; d_call: TRBD1; v_call: TRBV6-5; cdr3_length: 15; cdr3_aa: CASSLGTGLPYGYTF; cdr3_nt: TGTGCCAGCAGTTTAGGGACAGGATTACCCTATGGCTACACCTTC
j_call: TRBJ2-3; clone_size: -; d_call: TRBD2; v_call: TRBV29-1; cdr3_length: 13; cdr3_aa: CSLAGGPTDTQYF; cdr3_nt: TGCAGCCTAGCGGGGGGGCCCACAGATACGCAGTATTTT
j_call: TRBJ1-2; clone_size: -; d_call: -; v_call: TRBV6-5; cdr3_length: 14; cdr3_aa: CASSSPTTLHGYTF; cdr3_nt: TGTGCCAGCAGTTCTCCGACAACTCTCCATGGCTACACCTTC
j_call: TRBJ2-1; clone_size: -; d_call: -; v_call: TRBV7-9; cdr3_length: 14; cdr3_aa: CASSEGSSYNEQFF; cdr3_nt: TGTGCCAGCAGCGAAGGGAGCTCCTACAATGAGCAGTTCTTC
j_call: TRBJ2-1; clone_size: once; d_call: TRBD2; v_call: TRBV14; cdr3_length: 16; cdr3_aa: CASSLQGGRAYNEQFF; cdr3_nt: TGTGCCAGCAGCCTTCAAGGCGGGAGGGCCTACAATGAGCAGTTCTTC
j_call: TRBJ1-5; clone_size: -; d_call: TRBD1; v_call: TRBV30; cdr3_length: 15; cdr3_aa: CAWRASRQGDQPQHF; cdr3_nt: TGTGCCTGGAGGGCTAGTAGACAGGGTGATCAGCCCCAGCATTTT
j_call: TRBJ1-5; clone_size: -; d_call: TRBD1; v_call: TRBV20-1; cdr3_length: 14; cdr3_aa: CSALKTGGGQPQHF; cdr3_nt: TGCAGTGCCCTTAAGACAGGGGGCGGACAGCCCCAGCATTTT
j_call: TRBJ1-1; clone_size: -; d_call: -; v_call: TRBV27; cdr3_length: 15; cdr3_aa: CASSWGRGVYTEAFF; cdr3_nt: TGTGCCAGCAGTTGGGGGCGTGGGGTTTACACTGAAGCTTTCTTT
j_call: TRBJ2-7; clone_size: -; d_call: -; v_call: TRBV5-1; cdr3_length: 14; cdr3_aa: CASSSGGLASEQYF; cdr3_nt: TGCGCCAGCAGCTCCGGTGGGCTAGCCAGCGAGCAGTACTTC
j_call: TRBJ2-1; clone_size: -; d_call: -; v_call: TRBV24-1; cdr3_length: 17; cdr3_aa: CATSGSREPKSYNEQFF; cdr3_nt: TGTGCCACCAGTGGTTCCAGGGAACCCAAGTCCTACAATGAGCAGTTCTTC
j_call: TRBJ2-3; clone_size: -; d_call: TRBD1; v_call: TRBV5-4; cdr3_length: 15; cdr3_aa: CASSRDREGADTQYF; cdr3_nt: TGTGCCAGCAGCAGGGACAGGGAGGGAGCAGATACGCAGTATTTT
j_call: TRBJ1-3; clone_size: few; d_call: -; v_call: TRBV7-7; cdr3_length: 10; cdr3_aa: CARDGNTIYF; cdr3_nt: TGTGCCCGGGATGGAAACACCATATATTTT
j_call: TRBJ1-5; clone_size: -; d_call: -; v_call: TRBV19; cdr3_length: 15; cdr3_aa: CASTSSGYSNQPQHF; cdr3_nt: TGTGCCAGTACCTCCAGCGGTTATAGCAATCAGCCCCAGCATTTT
j_call: TRBJ2-4; clone_size: -; d_call: TRBD1; v_call: TRBV3-1; cdr3_length: 16; cdr3_aa: CASSQRAGTGADIQYF; cdr3_nt: TGTGCCAGCAGCCAAAGGGCGGGGACAGGAGCAGACATTCAGTACTTC
j_call: TRBJ2-1; clone_size: -; d_call: TRBD2; v_call: TRBV28; cdr3_length: 15; cdr3_aa: CASSPSGGYENEQFF; cdr3_nt: TGTGCCAGCAGCCCCAGCGGGGGGTACGAGAATGAGCAGTTCTTC
j_call: TRBJ2-4; clone_size: -; d_call: -; v_call: TRBV2; cdr3_length: 15; cdr3_aa: CASAANPGVKNIQYF; cdr3_nt: TGTGCCAGCGCCGCTAACCCGGGAGTCAAAAACATTCAGTACTTC
j_call: TRBJ2-3; clone_size: -; d_call: -; v_call: TRBV7-8; cdr3_length: 14; cdr3_aa: CASNWGKLTDTQYF; cdr3_nt: TGTGCCAGCAACTGGGGGAAGCTCACAGATACGCAGTATTTT
j_call: TRBJ2-5; clone_size: -; d_call: TRBD2; v_call: TRBV2; cdr3_length: 14; cdr3_aa: CASSVTSNQETQYF; cdr3_nt: TGTGCCAGCAGCGTGACTAGCAACCAAGAGACCCAGTACTTC
j_call: TRBJ2-7; clone_size: -; d_call: -; v_call: TRBV4-1; cdr3_length: 14; cdr3_aa: CASSQVEGAPEQYF; cdr3_nt: TGCGCCAGCAGCCAAGTTGAGGGAGCACCCGAGCAGTACTTC
j_call: TRBJ2-1; clone_size: -; d_call: -; v_call: TRBV19; cdr3_length: 16; cdr3_aa: CASSIGVRGTYNEQFF; cdr3_nt: TGTGCCAGTAGTATAGGGGTGAGGGGTACCTACAATGAGCAGTTCTTC
j_call: TRBJ2-5; clone_size: -; d_call: -; v_call: TRBV5-1; cdr3_length: 14; cdr3_aa: CASSGPANVETQYF; cdr3_nt: TGCGCCAGCAGCGGGCCAGCTAATGTCGAGACCCAGTACTTC
j_call: TRBJ2-1; clone_size: -; d_call: -; v_call: TRBV15; cdr3_length: 14; cdr3_aa: CATSFPHGGNEQFF; cdr3_nt: TGTGCCACCAGCTTTCCCCATGGGGGGAATGAGCAGTTCTTC
j_call: TRBJ1-2; clone_size: -; d_call: TRBD1; v_call: TRBV7-2; cdr3_length: 17; cdr3_aa: CASSSVSTGAVDYGYTF; cdr3_nt: TGTGCCAGCAGCTCTGTATCCACAGGGGCTGTCGACTATGGCTACACCTTC
j_call: TRBJ2-3; clone_size: -; d_call: -; v_call: TRBV5-1; cdr3_length: 17; cdr3_aa: CASSSFGRGAGTDTQYF; cdr3_nt: TGCGCCAGCAGCTCATTCGGCCGGGGGGCGGGCACAGATACGCAGTATTTT
j_call: TRBJ2-7; clone_size: -; d_call: -; v_call: TRBV29-1; cdr3_length: 12; cdr3_aa: CSAQQGRYEQYF; cdr3_nt: TGCAGCGCACAACAGGGTCGGTACGAGCAGTACTTC
j_call: TRBJ2-1; clone_size: -; d_call: -; v_call: TRBV3-1; cdr3_length: 13; cdr3_aa: CASSQVHGNEQFF; cdr3_nt: TGTGCCAGCAGCCAAGTCCACGGAAATGAGCAGTTCTTC
j_call: TRBJ1-1; clone_size: -; d_call: -; v_call: TRBV4-1; cdr3_length: 16; cdr3_aa: CASSQGKRSVDTEAFF; cdr3_nt: TGCGCCAGCAGCCAAGGAAAACGCTCGGTGGACACTGAAGCTTTCTTT
j_call: TRBJ2-1; clone_size: once; d_call: -; v_call: TRBV5-4; cdr3_length: 14; cdr3_aa: CASSLNGDYNEQFF; cdr3_nt: TGTGCCAGCAGCTTGAACGGAGATTACAATGAGCAGTTCTTC
j_call: TRBJ2-1; clone_size: -; d_call: -; v_call: TRBV29-1; cdr3_length: 10; cdr3_aa: CSVDMNEQFF; cdr3_nt: TGCAGCGTTGATATGAATGAGCAGTTCTTC
j_call: TRBJ1-5; clone_size: -; d_call: -; v_call: TRBV6-5; cdr3_length: 13; cdr3_aa: CASRRRSNQPQHF; cdr3_nt: TGTGCCAGCAGAAGAAGGAGCAATCAGCCCCAGCATTTT
j_call: TRBJ1-6; clone_size: -; d_call: -; v_call: TRBV7-9; cdr3_length: 14; cdr3_aa: CASSSDSRNSPLHF; cdr3_nt: TGTGCCAGCAGCTCAGACAGTCGAAATTCACCCCTCCACTTT
j_call: TRBJ1-1; clone_size: -; d_call: -; v_call: TRBV11-2; cdr3_length: 13; cdr3_aa: CASGIERNTEAFF; cdr3_nt: TGTGCCAGCGGAATAGAGAGAAACACTGAAGCTTTCTTT
j_call: TRBJ2-6; clone_size: -; d_call: -; v_call: TRBV20-1; cdr3_length: 17; cdr3_aa: CSATFRRWGSGANVLTF; cdr3_nt: TGCAGTGCTACCTTTCGCCGCTGGGGCTCTGGGGCCAACGTCCTGACTTTC
j_call: TRBJ1-5; clone_size: -; d_call: -; v_call: TRBV5-6; cdr3_length: 12; cdr3_aa: CASSFYDQPQHF; cdr3_nt: TGTGCCAGCAGCTTCTACGATCAGCCCCAGCATTTT